Reported below is one TCR beta chain. This sample was included in a study of OX40 agonist ivuxolimab in advanced cancers. The method was immunoSEQ multiplex PCR; TCRdb's version includes in-frame clones alone and lacks a portion of them. This sample has approximately 70,000 clones, with roughly 84% found just once. Patients were excluded for autoimmune disease history or systemic immunosuppression. CDR3 length equals 12 residues. Germline CDR1 SNHLY, CDR2 FYNNEI. V lost 6 bases, J lost 3 bases, and 3 bases lay in between. The TCR comes from an adult with an advanced solid tumor such as melanoma, head and neck, liver or kidney cancer. The chain is built from TRBV2 and TRBJ2-6; no clear D. The sequencing used CD4+ or CD8+ T cells sorted from blood, collected in a trial of the OX40 agonist ivuxolimab. CDR3 protein: CASRYGANVLTF. CDR3 nucleotides: TGTGCCAGCAGATATGGGGCCAACGTCCTGACTTTC.